Listed here is a single T cell receptor (beta chain). The data were obtained in a study of Ad26.COV2.S vaccination and SARS-CoV-2 variants. Study details: Sample donor was a member of the COV1001 Ad26.COV2.S trial arm. The study gave Ad26.COV2.S intramuscularly, once or twice 56 days apart.

The treatment: roughly 19 received Ad26.COV2.S at low or high dose, single or two shots; several received placebo; per-sample allocation not given. The samples were gathered on day 63 after the first injection of vaccine or placebo. This person who donated was an adult of 18-55 years in Boston. Germline V gene data show CDR1 as LNHDA and CDR2 as SQIVND (reference sequence). The CDR3 is made up of 13 amino acids. Trimming removed 3 bases at V and 6 bases at J, with 11 bases between. Clones were sequenced by immunoSEQ multiplex PCR, and TCRdb holds only the in-frame ones, with some missing. The table includes about 350,000 clones, 88% detected once.

This sequence originates from a person between 18 and 65 years old who received the Ad26.COV2.S COVID-19 vaccine or a placebo. The chain is built from TRBV19 and TRBJ1-1; D unclear. The material sequenced was peripheral blood, taken in a trial of Ad26.COV2.S vaccine versus placebo. The CDR3 here is CASSIIQAAEAFF. As DNA, the CDR3 is TGTGCCAGTAGTATCATTCAGGCCGCTGAAGCTTTCTTT. The full variable domain, rest sourced from reference TRBV19 and TRBJ1-1, is DGGITQSPKYLFRKEGQNVTLSCEQNLNHDAMYWYRQDPGQGLRLIYYSQIVNDFQKGDIAEGYSVSREKKESFPLTVTSAQKNPTAFYLCASSIIQAAEAFFGQGTRLTVV.